This T cell receptor beta chain was captured in a study of blood T cell repertoires in COVID-19. Across the whole study: Sample material is recorded as cDNA or gDNA derived from T cells, B-cell-depleted T cells, or PBMCs.

This clone is a singleton in its sample. Trimming pared 1 base from V and 3 bases from J, leaving 11 bases between. This CDR3 has 14 residues. Germline V gene sequence: CDR1 SGHNT, CDR2 YYREEE (reference sequence). Method: immunoSEQ multiplex PCR; TCRdb's copy keeps in-frame clones and lacks some. Of some 320,000 clones in the sample, 70% to 90% were seen once. The receptor's source is a human donor in a cohort sampled during active COVID-19. V is TRBV5-4 and J is TRBJ2-7, with D perhaps matching TRBD1 (6 bases). Sequenced input: peripheral blood. CDR3 protein: CASSLRGSNYEQYF. CDR3 nucleotide sequence: TGTGCCAGCAGCTTGAGGGGGTCGAACTACGAGCAGTACTTC.